These 16 T cell receptor beta chains share one sample of origin, sequenced in a study of response to subunit inactivated influenza vaccine. One entry per CDR3 protein, called by TCRdb with MiXCR from the RT-PCR reads. The data contain about 540,000 distinct CDR3 sequences, roughly 15% of them seen just once; the ten biggest clones take up more than 9.5%. Source: PBMCs from blood, taken roughly 12 days after vaccination. Source of these receptors: a man over 45 who received an inactivated influenza vaccine.

This clonotype has a count of ten or more. The rearrangement joins TRBV12-3 or TRBV12-4 to TRBJ2-3, with 7 bases that match TRBD1. This CDR3 contains 16 residues. V lost 6 bases and J lost 6; bases outside the gene matches: 15. CDR3 in DNA: TGTGCCAGCAGCCGACGATGGACAGGTGACTCGGATACGCAGTATTTT. Residues: CASSRRWTGDSDTQYF.

In this sample, this clonotype turned up a few times. Here the CDR3 reads CASSGGQFTDTQYF. For the CDR3, the DNA is TGCGCCAGCAGCGGTGGACAGTTCACAGATACGCAGTATTTT. The chain has TRBV5-1 and TRBJ2-3; D may be TRBD1 (6 bases). Germline-derived CDR1 and CDR2 are SGHRS and YFSETQ. The ends were cut back, 4 bases at V and 2 bases at J, with 11 bases in the middle. The CDR3 extends over 14 amino acids. Drawing the rest from reference TRBV5-1 and TRBJ2-3, the complete variable domain is KAGVTQTPRYLIKTRGQQVTLSCSPISGHRSVSWYQQTPGQGLQFLFEYFSETQRNKGNFPGRFSGRQFSNSRSEMNVSTLELGDSALYLCASSGGQFTDTQYFGPGTRLTVL.

This clonotype was found a few times. The gene calls are TRBV9 and TRBJ2-7; D gene ambiguous. The CDR3 sequence is 15 residues long. The germline V gene has CDR1 SGDLS and CDR2 YYNGEE. V was cut by 0 bases and J by 2 bases, with 12 bases left in between. In DNA, the CDR3 is TGTGCCAGCAGCGTAGGCGGTTCTCCGGCCTACGAGCAGTACTTC. Encoded protein: CASSVGGSPAYEQYF.

This clonotype has a handful of counts. This chain links TRBV4-1 with TRBJ2-2; 9 nucleotides match TRBD2. CDR3 length: 14 amino acids. Trimming at V came to 4 bases and at J to 7 bases, leaving 4 bases not matched to a gene. The germline V gene has CDR1 MGHRA and CDR2 YSYEKL. The CDR3 bases are TGCGCCAGCAGCCCGGATAGCGGGGGCGGGGAGCTGTTTTTT. Its translation is CASSPDSGGGELFF.

Many counts were recorded for this clonotype. This sequence joins TRBV12-3 or TRBV12-4 and TRBJ2-1; TRBD1 might be the D (5 bases). V was trimmed by 3 bases and J by 4 bases, leaving 7 bases between them. The CDR3 spans 13 residues. This CDR3 reads CASSFDRYNEQFF. The DNA for the CDR3 is TGTGCCAGCAGTTTCGACAGATACAATGAGCAGTTCTTC.

There are a few counts of this clonotype. This chain links TRBV20-1 with TRBJ1-4; perhaps TRBD1 as D (6 bases). V dropped 0 bases and J dropped 8 bases, with 16 bases sitting between them. Germline V gives CDR1 DFQATT, CDR2 SNEGSKA (reference sequence). The CDR3 extends over 15 amino acids. CDR3 residues: CSARDLYRDAEKLFF. The CDR3 bases are TGCAGTGCTAGAGATCTATACAGGGACGCGGAAAAACTGTTTTTT.

In this sample, this clonotype turned up many times. The chain is built from TRBV20-1 and TRBJ2-3, with 11 bases fitting TRBD2. CDR1 is DFQATT, CDR2 SNEGSKA, per germline (reference sequence). Losses at the gene ends were 3 bases for V and 4 bases for J; bases not matched to a gene: 3. This CDR3 has 14 residues. For the CDR3, the DNA is TGCAGTGCTAGCCGGGGACTAGCGGCAGATACGCAGTATTTT. Translation gives CSASRGLAADTQYF.

This clonotype has a handful of counts. The chain employs TRBV7-6 and TRBJ2-1, with D maybe TRBD2 (6 bases). The V end lost 5 bases, the J end lost 9 bases, and 20 bases lay between the germline ends. The CDR3 contains 15 residues. Germline V gives CDR1 SGHVS, CDR2 FNYEAQ. CDR3 sequence: CASSLTPEAGGEQFF. The CDR3 DNA follows: TGTGCCAGCAGCCTTACGCCGGAAGCGGGCGGTGAGCAGTTCTTC.

This clonotype was recorded a few times. The rearrangement joins TRBV4-3 to TRBJ1-6; D is possibly TRBD1 (5 bases). This CDR3 is 15 amino acids long. V shed 0 bases and J shed 9 bases, with 12 bases lying between them. Looked up from germline, CDR1 is LGHNA and CDR2 is YSLEER. The CDR3 here is CASSQDRDGSSPLHF. DNA of the CDR3: TGCGCCAGCAGCCAAGATCGGGACGGATCTTCACCCCTCCACTTT.

The V call is TRBV7-8, the J call TRBJ2-7; D tentatively fits TRBD1 or TRBD2 (6 bases each). V was cut by 1 base and J by 3 bases, with 10 bases left in between. The germline V gene encodes CDR1 SGHVS and CDR2 FQNEAQ. The length of the CDR3 is 14 residues. In nucleotides, the CDR3 is TGTGCCAGCAGCTTAGAGGGGGGAGACTACGAGCAGTACTTC. It yields the protein CASSLEGGDYEQYF.

A few counts support this clonotype. V usage is TRBV11-2 and J usage is TRBJ2-2; 10 bases align to TRBD1. Germline CDR1 reads SGHAT; CDR2 reads FQNNGV. The J segment lost 4 bases and the V segment lost 4 bases, leaving 6 bases of the junction unmatched. The CDR3 is made up of 16 amino acids. DNA for the CDR3: TGTGCCAGCAGCTCCTTGAGGACAGGGGGCACCGGGGAGCTGTTTTTT. As protein: CASSSLRTGGTGELFF.

V and J are TRBV6-5 and TRBJ1-5; no definite D call. Trimming took off 2 bases at V and 0 bases at J, with 5 bases between the two ends. Germline V gene data show CDR1 as MNHEY and CDR2 as SVGAGI. The CDR3 is 14 residues long. CDR3 coding DNA: TGTGCCAGCAGTTACATCGCTAGCAATCAGCCCCAGCATTTT. Its protein is CASSYIASNQPQHF.

The rearrangement uses TRBV24-1 and TRBJ2-7, with 11 positions matching TRBD2. This CDR3 spans 16 amino acids. Trimming cost V 5 bases and J 4 bases; bases outside gene matches: 9. Germline V gene data show CDR1 as KGHDR and CDR2 as SFDVKD. This chain's CDR3 is CATSGPGLAGGYEQYF. The CDR3 nucleotides are TGTGCCACCAGTGGTCCGGGTCTAGCGGGGGGTTACGAGCAGTACTTC.

This clonotype has more than one count but fewer than ten. V and J are TRBV25-1 and TRBJ2-2, with D unclear. The germline CDR1 and CDR2 sequences are MGHDK and SYGVNS. The CDR3 length is 12 residues. V lost 10 bases and J 8 bases, leaving 14 bases between the germline ends. The CDR3 DNA sequence: TGTGCCACCGCTGCTGGTCCAGGGGAGCTGTTTTTT. Protein product: CATAAGPGELFF.

This clonotype was seen ten or more times. The chain couples TRBV5-1 to TRBJ2-3; D not resolved. With 0 bases removed from V and 6 bases from J, the gap between germline ends came to 8 bases. Looked up from germline, CDR1 is SGHRS and CDR2 is YFSETQ. The CDR3 sequence is 13 residues long. As DNA, the CDR3 is TGCGCCAGCAGCTTGGACACGGGCGATACGCAGTATTTT. This gives the protein CASSLDTGDTQYF.

This clonotype was found a few times. The V and J genes are TRBV15 and TRBJ2-5, with 7 bases that match TRBD2. Germline V lookup: CDR1 LNHNV, CDR2 YYDKDF (reference sequence). The junction had 10 bases not matched to a gene; V was cut back by 9 bases and J by 9 bases. The CDR3 sequence is 12 residues long. The CDR3, as DNA: TGTGCCACTCGGGGGGAGGGTCCGGCCCAGTACTTC. Translating it yields CATRGEGPAQYF.